The rows below give T cell receptor beta chains drawn from one sample of a study of cytomegalovirus exposure and HLA in healthy donors. Profiled with immunoSEQ multiplex PCR; TCRdb holds only in-frame clones, not every one. Here the sample spans fewer than 130,000 clones, around 87% being singletons. Sequences were obtained from PBMCs. The receptors stem from a man in his forties or fifties in good health and CMV-seronegative. Both conserved end residues are part of each CDR3. The D gene is left open where the match is weak. Expanded clones get a size class; other rows say once, few or many, or leave the size out.

abundance: .
j_gene: TRBJ1-2
v_gene: TRBV5-4
d_gene: .
CDR3nt: TGTGCCAGCAGCTTGGGCACAACCGCTCGTGGCTATGGCTACACCTTC
CDR3aa: CASSLGTTARGYGYTF

abundance: .
j_gene: TRBJ2-7
v_gene: TRBV19
d_gene: .
CDR3nt: TGTGCCAGTAGTATAGACGGGGAATCCTACGAGCAGTACTTC
CDR3aa: CASSIDGESYEQYF

abundance: .
j_gene: TRBJ2-1
v_gene: TRBV10-3
d_gene: TRBD2
CDR3nt: TGTGCCATCAGGGAAGCTAGCGGGTGGAACAATGAGCAGTTCTTC
CDR3aa: CAIREASGWNNEQFF

abundance: .
j_gene: TRBJ2-4
v_gene: TRBV28
d_gene: TRBD1
CDR3nt: TGTGCCAGCAGCGTTTTCCGGGACAGGGACGACATTCAGTACTTC
CDR3aa: CASSVFRDRDDIQYF

abundance: .
j_gene: TRBJ1-2
v_gene: TRBV30
d_gene: .
CDR3nt: TGTGCCTGGAGTGTAATGGGGGGCTATGGCTACACCTTC
CDR3aa: CAWSVMGGYGYTF

abundance: .
j_gene: TRBJ1-3
v_gene: TRBV5-1
d_gene: .
CDR3nt: TGCGCCAGCAGCTTAACAGGGTTCTCTGGAAACACCATATATTTT
CDR3aa: CASSLTGFSGNTIYF

abundance: once
j_gene: TRBJ2-3
v_gene: TRBV6-5
d_gene: .
CDR3nt: TGTGCCAGCAGACCCAAGGGGACAGATACGCAGTATTTT
CDR3aa: CASRPKGTDTQYF

abundance: .
j_gene: TRBJ2-3
v_gene: TRBV2
d_gene: TRBD1
CDR3nt: TGTGCCAGTCACTCCGGGACAGGGATAATCGATACGCAGTATTTT
CDR3aa: CASHSGTGIIDTQYF

abundance: .
j_gene: TRBJ1-5
v_gene: TRBV7-9
d_gene: .
CDR3nt: TGTGCCAGCAGCTTAGGGGGTGGAGGTGTTGAGAATCAGCCCCAGCATTTT
CDR3aa: CASSLGGGGVENQPQHF

abundance: .
j_gene: TRBJ1-2
v_gene: TRBV15
d_gene: TRBD1
CDR3nt: TGTGCCACCACCAATAACCTCAACAGGGGGCGGGATGGCTACACCTTC
CDR3aa: CATTNNLNRGRDGYTF

abundance: .
j_gene: TRBJ2-2
v_gene: TRBV6-5
d_gene: TRBD2
CDR3nt: TGTGCCAGCAGTTATTTAGCGGGGGGATCTACCGGGGAGCTGTTTTTT
CDR3aa: CASSYLAGGSTGELFF

abundance: few
j_gene: TRBJ1-6
v_gene: TRBV6-1
d_gene: TRBD1
CDR3nt: TGTGCCAGCAGTGAGTCCCGGGACAGGGGTCTTCCCTTTTCACCCCTCCACTTT
CDR3aa: CASSESRDRGLPFSPLHF

abundance: .
j_gene: TRBJ2-1
v_gene: TRBV5-4
d_gene: TRBD1
CDR3nt: TGTGCCAGCAGGCGGACAGGGGGAACCTACAATGAGCAGTTCTTC
CDR3aa: CASRRTGGTYNEQFF

abundance: .
j_gene: TRBJ2-7
v_gene: TRBV10-3
d_gene: TRBD1
CDR3nt: TGTGCCATCAGTGAGTCTATTCGACAGGGCTCCTACGAGCAGTACTTC
CDR3aa: CAISESIRQGSYEQYF

abundance: .
j_gene: TRBJ1-1
v_gene: TRBV6-6
d_gene: .
CDR3nt: TGTGCCAGCAGTTACAAGGGAGACACTGAAGCTTTCTTT
CDR3aa: CASSYKGDTEAFF

abundance: .
j_gene: TRBJ1-1
v_gene: TRBV5-1
d_gene: .
CDR3nt: TGCGCCAGCAGCTTGGAAGGGGGTTGGGAAGCTTTCTTT
CDR3aa: CASSLEGGWEAFF

abundance: .
j_gene: TRBJ1-5
v_gene: TRBV7-2
d_gene: TRBD1
CDR3nt: TGTGCCAGCAGCTCAACCCCAGGGGGCGGTCAGCCCCAGCATTTT
CDR3aa: CASSSTPGGGQPQHF

abundance: .
j_gene: TRBJ2-1
v_gene: TRBV27
d_gene: TRBD2
CDR3nt: TGTGCCAGCAGTTTTTCATGGACTAGCGGGGGGACTGAGCAGTTCTTC
CDR3aa: CASSFSWTSGGTEQFF

abundance: .
j_gene: TRBJ2-1
v_gene: TRBV6-5
d_gene: .
CDR3nt: TGTGCCAGCAGCTCTACAGGGTCGGGGAATGAGCAGTTCTTC
CDR3aa: CASSSTGSGNEQFF

abundance: .
j_gene: TRBJ2-7
v_gene: TRBV4-1
d_gene: .
CDR3nt: TGCGCCAGCAGCCAAGAAGGTCAGGGGAACGAGCAGTACTTC
CDR3aa: CASSQEGQGNEQYF

abundance: once
j_gene: TRBJ1-3
v_gene: TRBV5-4
d_gene: .
CDR3nt: TGTGCCAGCAGCCCTTCCGGGGGAGGGCTGGGAAACACCATATATTTT
CDR3aa: CASSPSGGGLGNTIYF

abundance: .
j_gene: TRBJ1-5
v_gene: TRBV6-6
d_gene: .
CDR3nt: TGTGCCAGCAGCAGACGGGGGGCCAGCAATCAGCCCCAGCATTTT
CDR3aa: CASSRRGASNQPQHF